This T cell receptor beta chain is drawn from a study of glioma-infiltrating T cells. Using RNA template, CDR3s of TCR alpha and beta were amplified with iRepertoire arm-PCR. One-step reverse transcription and amplification started from around 100-400 ng of tissue mRNA or PBMC total RNA. Via MiXCR, TCRdb re-called the multiplex PCR reads, giving one row per CDR3 protein. The table records over 120,000 distinct CDR3 sequences, about 39% of them present only once. Study outcomes and limitations: Above-expected tissue-blood divergence occurred in all gliomas, most in low-grade ones. Only very few CDR3 sequences appeared in both tissue and blood.

In this sample, this clonotype turned up a few times. Its antigen remains unknown. Sequencing input: glioma tissue, nonneoplastic brain tissue, or PBMCs (not recorded which). The clonotype originates from a human donor with low-grade glioma or glioblastoma, undergoing nonglioma brain surgery, or in good health (not recorded which).

CDR3 sequence reads: CASSLPDNEQFF. The CDR3 region has the DNA TGTGCCAGCAGCTTGCCCGACAATGAGCAGTTCTTC. The chain employs TRBV27 and TRBJ2-1, with D hard to call. Germline V gene sequence: CDR1 MNHEY, CDR2 SMNVEV (reference sequence). The CDR3 is 12 amino acids. V dropped 6 bases and J dropped 5 bases, with 8 bases sitting between them.